This record looks at one TCR beta chain sequence and its context. The data were taken from a study of shared clonotypes between healthy human individuals. Study-level background: Each donor's CD8 memory used one plate, CD8 naive two, each CD4 subset three.

Using immunoSEQ multiplex PCR, the repertoire was profiled, and TCRdb retains in-frame clones only, with some absent. The table shows 90,000 to 130,000 clones, with more than 65% occurring only once. The V and J ends lost 3 bases and 0 bases respectively, with 15 bases between them. Germline lookup yields CDR1 MNHNS and CDR2 SASEGT. This CDR3 has 16 residues. The origin of this receptor is a woman aged 25 to 39 in good health. The specimen sequenced was memory CD8+ T cells sorted from blood. Subset denoted: CD45RO+ cells pooled with CCR7-negative TemRA cells. The V gene is TRBV6-1, the J gene TRBJ2-7, with D possibly TRBD2 on 7 matching bases. CDR3 DNA sequence: TGTGCCAGCAGTGAGAAGGGGGGGTCGGGCTCCTACGAGCAGTACTTC. Translating it yields CASSEKGGSGSYEQYF.